The present TCR beta chain was sequenced within a study of blood T cell repertoires in COVID-19. Study information: Some COVID-19 samples were acute and others convalescent; all came from the United States, Italy and Spain. T cells, B-cell-depleted T cells, or PBMCs provided the cDNA or gDNA that served as material.

Only one count was recorded for this clone. Clones were read by immunoSEQ multiplex PCR, and TCRdb kept only the in-frame ones, dropping some. Seen here are approximately 240,000 clones, under 90% observed once, and the top ten hold 18%. CDR1 is LNHDA, CDR2 SQIVND, per germline (reference sequence). CDR3 length equals 16 residues. Trimming removed 4 bases from V and 4 bases from J; junction bases left unmatched: 9. The V gene is TRBV19, the J gene TRBJ2-7; 11 positions match TRBD1. The sequence derives from a woman of 80 years or more with active or convalescent COVID-19. The source material was peripheral blood. The CDR3 coding sequence is TGTGCCAGTAGTACCCTGATCGGACAGGGGGCATACGAGCAGTACTTC. Translated: CASSTLIGQGAYEQYF. The full variable domain, in which reference TRBV19 and TRBJ2-7 provide the parts outside the CDR3, is DGGITQSPKYLFRKEGQNVTLSCEQNLNHDAMYWYRQDPGQGLRLIYYSQIVNDFQKGDIAEGYSVSREKKESFPLTVTSAQKNPTAFYLCASSTLIGQGAYEQYFGPGTRLTVT.